Each of the 15 T cell receptor beta chains below was sequenced from the same sample in a study of T cells in Graves' hyperthyroidism and ophthalmopathy. RNA transcripts yielded amplified TCR beta CDR3 regions. Initially, a first-round RT-PCR of the TCR CDR3 employed the HTBI primer set. TCRdb re-derived calls from the multiplex PCR reads in MiXCR, one entry per CDR3 protein. The table records some 27,000 distinct CDR3 sequences, under 55% of them present only once. Sequencing was performed on blood. These receptors were obtained from a woman between 25 and 40 years old with Graves' hyperthyroidism.

The V and J genes are TRBV12-3 or TRBV12-4 and TRBJ1-1, with D unclear. The CDR3 loop spans 12 amino acids. V lost 3 bases to trimming and J lost 5 bases, with 7 bases between them. DNA for the CDR3: TGTGCCAGCAGTTTGAGTGAGACTGAAGCTTTCTTT. Amino acids: CASSLSETEAFF.

This clonotype occurred once. The junction differs from germline at one of its ends, possibly a read error. The rearrangement links TRBV2 to TRBJ2-3, with 10 nucleotides matching TRBD2. The CDR3 spans 15 residues. CDR1 is SNHLY, CDR2 FYNNEI, per germline. CDR3 amino acids: CASGTSGINADSQYF. CDR3 sequence (DNA): TGTGCCAGCGGAACTAGCGGGATTAACGCAGATTCGCAGTATTTT.

This clonotype has at least ten counts. V is TRBV6-6 and J is TRBJ1-2; D gene ambiguous. The CDR3 consists of 13 residues. Trimming took 8 bases from V and 6 from J, leaving 16 bases between them. Germline assignment: CDR1 MNHNY and CDR2 SVGAGI (reference sequence). The CDR3 here is CASRGSSSDGYTF. For the CDR3, the DNA is TGTGCCAGCCGAGGGAGCAGCTCAGATGGCTACACCTTC.

The chain has TRBV13 and TRBJ1-4; a possible D gene is TRBD1 (5 bases). The CDR3 is 16 amino acids. Between the trimmed V and J ends, which lost 4 bases and 5 bases, there was a span of 17 bases. Germline CDR1 PRHDT, CDR2 FYEKMQ (reference sequence). CDR3 nucleotide sequence: TGTGCCAGCAGCTCGTCCGGGACCGCGTACAATGAAAAACTGTTTTTT. Residues: CASSSSGTAYNEKLFF. The full variable domain, completed using reference TRBV13 and TRBJ1-4, is AAGVIQSPRHLIKEKRETATLKCYPIPRHDTVYWYQQGPGQDPQFLISFYEKMQSDKGSIPDRFSAQQFSDYHSELNMSSLELGDSALYFCASSSSGTAYNEKLFFGSGTQLSVL.

This clonotype was recorded at least ten times. CDR3 amino acids: CANYGYTF. The CDR3 bases are TGTGCTAACTATGGCTACACCTTC. The chain combines TRBV10-3 with TRBJ1-2; D not resolved. CDR1 is ENHRY and CDR2 is SYGVKD in the germline V gene. The CDR3 totals 8 residues.

This clonotype rates as medium-sized. The genes are TRBV25-1 and TRBJ2-3; 9 bases line up with TRBD2. Trimming took 4 bases from V and 1 from J; bases not matched to a gene: 15. Germline V gives CDR1 MGHDK, CDR2 SYGVNS. The CDR3 is 19 amino acids. The CDR3 DNA sequence: TGTGCCAGCAGTGTCTTCAGCGGGGTAGCGGGAGCCCGCACAGATACGCAGTATTTT. This translates into CASSVFSGVAGARTDTQYF.

Worth noting for this clonotype: No conserved phenylalanine or tryptophan ends this CDR3, so it is likely a read error. The chain couples TRBV19 to TRBJ2-7; a possible D gene is TRBD1 (5 bases). CDR1 is LNHDA and CDR2 is SQIVND in the germline V gene (reference sequence). CDR3 length: 13 residues. The V end lost 7 bases, the J end lost 0 bases, and 10 bases lay between the germline ends. In DNA, the CDR3 is TGTGCCAGTAAATCTGGGGCCTCCTACGAGCAGTACTGC. Protein product: CASKSGASYEQYC.

Many counts were recorded for this clonotype. J is TRBJ2-1 and V is TRBV3-1; 9 nucleotides align to TRBD2. Germline loops: CDR1 LGHDT, CDR2 YNNKEL (reference sequence). V dropped 4 bases and J dropped 10; count of bases not matched to a gene: 8. The CDR3 spans 14 residues. CDR3 nucleotide sequence: TGTGCCAGCAGCCTTATAGCGGGAGCTCGCGAGCAGTTCTTC. Translating gives CASSLIAGAREQFF.

This clonotype was seen many times. The V call is TRBV18, the J call TRBJ2-3, with unresolved D. Germline V gives CDR1 KGHSH, CDR2 LQKENI. V dropped 4 bases and J dropped 6 bases, with 14 bases sitting between them. This CDR3 has 14 amino acids. CDR3: CASSRTQFGDTQYF. CDR3 nucleotides: TGTGCCAGCTCACGCACCCAGTTTGGGGATACGCAGTATTTT.

This clonotype was recorded only once. The genes are TRBV28 and TRBJ2-5; the D gene is possibly TRBD1 (6 bases). V lost 8 bases to trimming and J lost 4 bases, with 11 bases between them. This CDR3 spans 12 amino acids. The germline V gene has CDR1 MDHEN and CDR2 SYDVKM. This CDR3 is CASPGTTETQYF. The CDR3 nucleotides are TGTGCCAGCCCCGGGACAACAGAGACCCAGTACTTC.

V gene TRBV27 combines with J gene TRBJ1-6; the D gene is possibly TRBD1 (5 bases). The CDR3 has 16 amino acids. Germline V CDR1 and CDR2: MNHEY, SMNVEV (reference sequence). V gave up 5 bases and J gave up 5 bases, with 16 bases separating them. CDR3 protein: CASSRAGRVHNSPLHF. Here the CDR3 DNA reads TGTGCCAGCAGTCGGGCAGGGAGGGTTCATAATTCACCCCTCCACTTT.

With respect to this clonotype: At one boundary the junction diverges from the germline segment, which might be a read error. The genes are TRBV2 and TRBJ2-7; 7 nucleotides align to TRBD1. Germline CDR1 SNHLY, CDR2 FYNNEI. The CDR3 contains 14 residues. In DNA, the CDR3 is TGCGTCAGCAGTCTGGGACAGAGCCACTACGAGCAGTACTTC. Translation gives CVSSLGQSHYEQYF.

This clonotype was detected many times. The genes are TRBV7-2 and TRBJ2-1, with TRBD2 matching 9 bases. The CDR3 extends over 20 amino acids. The V gene end was trimmed by 3 bases and the J gene end by 0 bases; junction bases not matched to a gene: 15. Germline V gene lookup returns CDR1 SGHTA and CDR2 FQGNSA. The CDR3 region is CASSLVYSGGVLSSYNEQFF. The CDR3 DNA follows: TGTGCCAGCAGCTTGGTTTATAGCGGGGGTGTATTAAGCTCCTACAATGAGCAGTTCTTC.

CDR3 nucleotide sequence: TGCAGTGCGCCGGGACAGGACAGGCCCGATAGCAATCAGCCCCAGCATTTT. Its protein product is CSAPGQDRPDSNQPQHF. The V call is TRBV20-1, the J call TRBJ1-5, with 8 bases matching TRBD1. This CDR3 spans 17 amino acids. Looked up from germline, CDR1 is DFQATT and CDR2 is SNEGSKA (reference sequence). Trimming cost V 6 bases and J 0 bases; bases outside gene matches: 13.

By share, this clonotype ranks as medium-sized. This CDR3 is CASRRDRDYEQYF. In nucleotides, the CDR3 is TGTGCCAGCCGCAGGGACAGGGATTACGAGCAGTACTTC. The V and J genes are TRBV2 and TRBJ2-7, with TRBD1 identical over 9 bases. The junction had 6 bases not matched to a gene; V was cut back by 8 bases and J by 4 bases. The CDR3 totals 13 residues. Germline CDR1 and CDR2: SNHLY and FYNNEI.